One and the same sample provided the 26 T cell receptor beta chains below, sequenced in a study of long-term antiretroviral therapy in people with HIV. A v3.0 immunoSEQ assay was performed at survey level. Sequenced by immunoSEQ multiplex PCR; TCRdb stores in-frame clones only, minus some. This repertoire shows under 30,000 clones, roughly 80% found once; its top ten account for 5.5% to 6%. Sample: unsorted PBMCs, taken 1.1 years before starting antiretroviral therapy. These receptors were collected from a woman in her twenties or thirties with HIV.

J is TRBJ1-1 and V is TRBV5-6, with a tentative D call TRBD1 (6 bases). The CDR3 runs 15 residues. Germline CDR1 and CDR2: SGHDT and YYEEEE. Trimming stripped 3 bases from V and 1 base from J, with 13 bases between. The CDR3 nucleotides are TGTGCCAGCAGCTCCCCTCAGGGGTGGAACACTGAAGCTTTCTTT. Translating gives CASSSPQGWNTEAFF.

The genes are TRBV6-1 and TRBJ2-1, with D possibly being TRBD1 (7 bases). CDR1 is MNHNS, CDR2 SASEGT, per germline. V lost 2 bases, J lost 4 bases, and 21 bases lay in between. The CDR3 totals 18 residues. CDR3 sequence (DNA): TGTGCCAGCAGTGAAAAGAGGAGGGGGCCCCCACCTTACAATGAGCAGTTCTTC. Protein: CASSEKRRGPPPYNEQFF.

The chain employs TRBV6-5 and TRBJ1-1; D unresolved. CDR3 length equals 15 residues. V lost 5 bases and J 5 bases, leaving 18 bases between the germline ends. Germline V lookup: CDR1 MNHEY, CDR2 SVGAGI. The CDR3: CASSRLQTGRTEAFF. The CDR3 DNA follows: TGTGCCAGCAGTCGCTTACAAACCGGACGGACTGAAGCTTTCTTT.

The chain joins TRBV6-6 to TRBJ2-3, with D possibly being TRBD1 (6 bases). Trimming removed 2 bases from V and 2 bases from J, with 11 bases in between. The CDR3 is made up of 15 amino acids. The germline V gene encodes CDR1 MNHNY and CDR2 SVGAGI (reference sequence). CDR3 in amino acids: CASSYVGADTDTQYF. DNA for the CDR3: TGTGCCAGCAGTTACGTGGGGGCCGACACAGATACGCAGTATTTT.

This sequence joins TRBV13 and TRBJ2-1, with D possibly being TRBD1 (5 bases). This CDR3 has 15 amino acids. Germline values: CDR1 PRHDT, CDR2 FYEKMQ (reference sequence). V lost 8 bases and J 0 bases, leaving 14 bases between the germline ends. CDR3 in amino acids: CASSWGYSSYNEQFF. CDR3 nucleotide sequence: TGTGCCAGCTCATGGGGCTATAGCTCCTACAATGAGCAGTTCTTC.

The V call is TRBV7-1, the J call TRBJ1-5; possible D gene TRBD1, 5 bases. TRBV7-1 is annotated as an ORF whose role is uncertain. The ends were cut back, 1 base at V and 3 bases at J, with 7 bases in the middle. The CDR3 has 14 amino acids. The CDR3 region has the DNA TGTGCCAGCAGCTCAGTGGGGGACAATCAGCCCCAGCATTTT. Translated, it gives CASSSVGDNQPQHF.

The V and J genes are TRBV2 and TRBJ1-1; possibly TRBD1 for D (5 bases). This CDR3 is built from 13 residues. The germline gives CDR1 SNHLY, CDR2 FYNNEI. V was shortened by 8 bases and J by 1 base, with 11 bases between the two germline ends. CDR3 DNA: TGTGCCAGCGGGATTCAGGGGAACACTGAAGCTTTCTTT. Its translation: CASGIQGNTEAFF. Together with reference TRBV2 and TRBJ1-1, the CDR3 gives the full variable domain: EPEVTQTPSHQVTQMGQEVILRCVPISNHLYFYWYRQILGQKVEFLVSFYNNEISEKSEIFDDQFSVERPDGSNFTLKIRSTKLEDSAMYFCASGIQGNTEAFFGQGTRLTVV.

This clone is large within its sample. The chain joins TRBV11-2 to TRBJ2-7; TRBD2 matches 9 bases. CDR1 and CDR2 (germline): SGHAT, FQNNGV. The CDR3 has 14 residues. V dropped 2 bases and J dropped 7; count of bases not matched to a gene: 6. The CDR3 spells CASSLSGLAIEQYV. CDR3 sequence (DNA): TGTGCCAGCAGCTTATCCGGACTAGCGATTGAGCAGTACGTC.

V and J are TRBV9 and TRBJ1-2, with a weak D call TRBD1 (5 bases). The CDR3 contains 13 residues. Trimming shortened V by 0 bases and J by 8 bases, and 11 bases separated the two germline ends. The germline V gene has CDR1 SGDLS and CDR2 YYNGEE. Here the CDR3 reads CASSVETGGGYTF. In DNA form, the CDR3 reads TGTGCCAGCAGCGTAGAAACAGGTGGCGGCTACACCTTC.

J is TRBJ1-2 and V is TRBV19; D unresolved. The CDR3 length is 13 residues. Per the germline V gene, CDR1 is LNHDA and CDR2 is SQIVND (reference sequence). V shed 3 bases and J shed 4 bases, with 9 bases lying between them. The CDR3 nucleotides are TGTGCCAGTAGTATGGGCTCCACCTATGGCTACACCTTC. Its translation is CASSMGSTYGYTF.

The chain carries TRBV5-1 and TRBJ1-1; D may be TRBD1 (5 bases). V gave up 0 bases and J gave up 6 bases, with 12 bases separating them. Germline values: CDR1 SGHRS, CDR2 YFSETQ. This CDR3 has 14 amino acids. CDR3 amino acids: CASSLEQEYAEAFF. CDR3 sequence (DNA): TGCGCCAGCAGCTTGGAACAGGAATACGCTGAAGCTTTCTTT.

The CDR3 sequence is CASSSLGKETQYF. The CDR3 DNA is TGCGCCAGCAGCAGCTTGGGGAAAGAGACCCAGTACTTC. The chain employs TRBV10-1 and TRBJ2-5, with D unclear. Germline CDR1 reads WNHNN; CDR2 reads SYGVQD (reference sequence). This CDR3 region has 13 residues. With 6 bases removed from V and 3 bases from J, the gap between germline ends came to 11 bases.

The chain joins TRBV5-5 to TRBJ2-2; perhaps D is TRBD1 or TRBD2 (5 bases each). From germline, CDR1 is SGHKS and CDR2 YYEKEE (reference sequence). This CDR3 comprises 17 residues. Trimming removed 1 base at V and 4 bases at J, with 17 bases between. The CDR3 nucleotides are TGTGCCAGCAGCTTGACCTGGATGGGGGAGAGCACCGGGGAGCTGTTTTTT. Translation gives CASSLTWMGESTGELFF.

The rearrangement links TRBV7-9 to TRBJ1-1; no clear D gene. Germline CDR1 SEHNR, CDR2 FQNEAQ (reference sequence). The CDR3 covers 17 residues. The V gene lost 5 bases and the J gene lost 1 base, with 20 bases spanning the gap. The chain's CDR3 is CASSPQEAGGGNTEAFF. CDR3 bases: TGTGCCAGCAGCCCCCAGGAGGCAGGCGGAGGGAACACTGAAGCTTTCTTT. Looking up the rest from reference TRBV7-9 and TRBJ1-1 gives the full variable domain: DTGVSQNPRHKITKRGQNVTFRCDPISEHNRLYWYRQTLGQGPEFLTYFQNEAQLEKSRLLSDRFSAERPKGSFSTLEIQRTEQGDSAMYLCASSPQEAGGGNTEAFFGQGTRLTVV.

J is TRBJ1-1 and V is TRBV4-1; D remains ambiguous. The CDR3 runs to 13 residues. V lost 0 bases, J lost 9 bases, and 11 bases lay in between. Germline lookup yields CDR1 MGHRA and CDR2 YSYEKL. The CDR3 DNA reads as TGCGCCAGCAGCCAAGATCAACGTGGACAAGCTTTCTTT. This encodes CASSQDQRGQAFF.

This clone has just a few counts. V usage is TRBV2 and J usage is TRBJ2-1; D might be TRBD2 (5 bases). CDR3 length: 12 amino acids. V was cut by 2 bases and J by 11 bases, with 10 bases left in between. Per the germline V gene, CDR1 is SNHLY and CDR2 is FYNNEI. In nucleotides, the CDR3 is TGTGCCAGCAGTGAATCCCGCGGGCAGCAGTTCTTC. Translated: CASSESRGQQFF.

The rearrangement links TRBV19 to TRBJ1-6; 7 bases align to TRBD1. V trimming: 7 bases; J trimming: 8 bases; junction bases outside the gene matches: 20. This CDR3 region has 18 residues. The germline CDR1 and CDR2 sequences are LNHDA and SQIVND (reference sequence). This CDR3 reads CASNSPVVSRTGDSPLHF. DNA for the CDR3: TGTGCCAGTAATTCTCCAGTTGTTTCTCGGACAGGAGATTCACCCCTCCACTTT.

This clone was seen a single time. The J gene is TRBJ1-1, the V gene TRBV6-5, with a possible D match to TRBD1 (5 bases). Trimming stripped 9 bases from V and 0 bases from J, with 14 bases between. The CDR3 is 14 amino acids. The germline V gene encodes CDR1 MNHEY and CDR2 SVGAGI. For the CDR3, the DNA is TGTGCCAGTAGGGGTGGCTACATGAACACTGAAGCTTTCTTT. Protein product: CASRGGYMNTEAFF.

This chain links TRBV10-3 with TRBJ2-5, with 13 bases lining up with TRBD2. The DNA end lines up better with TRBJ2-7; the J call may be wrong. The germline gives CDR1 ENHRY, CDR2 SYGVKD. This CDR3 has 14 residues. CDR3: CAITPGLAGNEQYF. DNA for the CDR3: TGTGCCATCACCCCGGGACTAGCGGGGAACGAGCAGTACTTC.

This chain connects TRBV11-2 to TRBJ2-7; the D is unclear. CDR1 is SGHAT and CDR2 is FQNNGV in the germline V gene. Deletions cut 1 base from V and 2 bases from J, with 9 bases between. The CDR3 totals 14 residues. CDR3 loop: CASSLVYSPYEQYF. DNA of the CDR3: TGTGCCAGCAGCTTAGTGTATTCCCCCTACGAGCAGTACTTC.

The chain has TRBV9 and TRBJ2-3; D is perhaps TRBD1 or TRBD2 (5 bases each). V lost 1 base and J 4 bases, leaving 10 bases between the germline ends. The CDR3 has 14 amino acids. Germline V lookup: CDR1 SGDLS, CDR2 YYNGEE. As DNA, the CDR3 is TGTGCCAGCAGCGTAATGGGGGTAGCAGATACGCAGTATTTT. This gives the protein CASSVMGVADTQYF. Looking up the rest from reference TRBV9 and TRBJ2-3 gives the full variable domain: DSGVTQTPKHLITATGQRVTLRCSPRSGDLSVYWYQQSLDQGLQFLIQYYNGEERAKGNILERFSAQQFPDLHSELNLSSLELGDSALYFCASSVMGVADTQYFGPGTRLTVL.

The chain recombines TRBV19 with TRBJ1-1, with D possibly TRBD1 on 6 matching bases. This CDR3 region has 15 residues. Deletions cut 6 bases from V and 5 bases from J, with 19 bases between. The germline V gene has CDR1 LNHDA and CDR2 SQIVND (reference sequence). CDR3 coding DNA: TGTGCCAGTAGCCTTTATCAGGGGCTACAGACTGAAGCTTTCTTT. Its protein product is CASSLYQGLQTEAFF.

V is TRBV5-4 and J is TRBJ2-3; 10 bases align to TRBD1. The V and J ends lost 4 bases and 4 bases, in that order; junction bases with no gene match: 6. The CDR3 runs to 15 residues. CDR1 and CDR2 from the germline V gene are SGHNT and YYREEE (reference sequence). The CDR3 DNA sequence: TGTGCCAGCAGCCGGGGACAGGGGAGGGCAGATACGCAGTATTTT. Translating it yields CASSRGQGRADTQYF.

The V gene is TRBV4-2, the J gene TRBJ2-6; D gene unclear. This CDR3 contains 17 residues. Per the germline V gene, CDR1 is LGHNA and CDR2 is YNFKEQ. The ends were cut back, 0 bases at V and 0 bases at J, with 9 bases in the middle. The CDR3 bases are TGTGCCAGCAGCCAAGATCTCAGAGGCTCTGGGGCCAACGTCCTGACTTTC. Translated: CASSQDLRGSGANVLTF.

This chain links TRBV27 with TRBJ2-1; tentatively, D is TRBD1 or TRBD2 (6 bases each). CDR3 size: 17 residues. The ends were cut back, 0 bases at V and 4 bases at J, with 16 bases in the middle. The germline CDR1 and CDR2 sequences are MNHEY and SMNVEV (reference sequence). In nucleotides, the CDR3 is TGTGCCAGCAGTTTATCCGGGGGCTACCAAATTTACAATGAGCAGTTCTTC. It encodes CASSLSGGYQIYNEQFF.

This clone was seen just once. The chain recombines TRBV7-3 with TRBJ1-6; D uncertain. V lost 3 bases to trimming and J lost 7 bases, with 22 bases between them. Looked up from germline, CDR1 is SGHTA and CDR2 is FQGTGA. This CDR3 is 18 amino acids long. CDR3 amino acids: CASSFSTRHGDWNSPLHF. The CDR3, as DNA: TGTGCCAGCAGCTTCTCAACCCGCCACGGTGATTGGAATTCACCCCTCCACTTT.